This is a list of T cell receptor beta chains from one sample in a study of cytomegalovirus exposure and HLA in healthy donors. The method was immunoSEQ multiplex PCR; TCRdb's version includes in-frame clones alone and lacks a portion of them. Among about 160,000 clones listed, around 79% were seen once. What was sequenced was PBMCs. The receptors originated from a woman aged 45-65 years in good health and CMV-seropositive. Each CDR3 is given with its conserved first and last residue. The D gene is left open where the match is weak. Rows give clone size only sometimes, using once, few, many, or a class for an expanded clone.

clone_size	d_call	v_call	j_call	cdr3_aa
.	.	TRBV5-1	TRBJ1-6	CASSPTQGTSPLHF
.	TRBD1	TRBV19	TRBJ2-2	CASSPRDRPNTGELFF
.	TRBD2	TRBV29-1	TRBJ2-1	CSVTGDAGGWNEQFF
.	.	TRBV18	TRBJ1-3	CASSPQGVIGNTIYF
.	.	TRBV21-1	TRBJ2-1	CASSKALRKREGSYNEQFF
.	.	TRBV15	TRBJ1-3	CATSRDISGNTIYF
.	TRBD2	TRBV6-6	TRBJ2-3	CASSWGLAGGTDTQYF
.	TRBD2	TRBV2	TRBJ2-5	CASSELAGPQETQYF
.	TRBD1	TRBV4-1	TRBJ2-7	CASSPHPGQGLIHEQYF
.	.	TRBV18	TRBJ1-1	CASSSGLGRDTEAFF
few	TRBD1	TRBV6-1	TRBJ1-1	CASQGTGIMNTEAFF
.	TRBD1	TRBV9	TRBJ1-1	CASSASGQMNTEAFF
.	TRBD1	TRBV7-9	TRBJ1-5	CASSSGGFQPQHF
.	.	TRBV10-3	TRBJ1-3	CAISGPDGEPPGNTIYF
.	.	TRBV7-6	TRBJ2-1	CASSLVESEQFF
once	.	TRBV7-2	TRBJ2-3	CASSLVRGPSTDTQYF
.	TRBD1	TRBV10-3	TRBJ1-4	CAISEAGQGISGEKLFF
.	TRBD2	TRBV2	TRBJ2-1	CASSPLGAGGHNEQFF
.	TRBD2	TRBV4-3	TRBJ2-3	CASSTLAGDADTQYF
.	.	TRBV7-9	TRBJ2-5	CASSFSTETQYF
once	.	TRBV25-1	TRBJ1-3	CASSVGHSGNTIYF
.	.	TRBV6-1	TRBJ1-2	CATQRRVDGYTF
.	TRBD2	TRBV10-3	TRBJ2-7	CAISDPGLAGASEQYF
.	.	TRBV4-1	TRBJ1-1	CASSQDWLGRNTEAFF
.	.	TRBV2	TRBJ1-2	CASTFGGRRGYTF
.	.	TRBV18	TRBJ2-2	CASSPDMTGNTGELFF
.	TRBD1	TRBV6-6	TRBJ1-5	CASRKGQGNQPQHF
.	TRBD1	TRBV5-4	TRBJ1-4	CASSLVSAGGGKGAKLFF
.	TRBD2	TRBV2	TRBJ2-5	CASRPLAGGIETQYF
.	.	TRBV2	TRBJ1-1	CASNGQIEAFF
once	.	TRBV6-1	TRBJ2-7	CASSDYYRLYEQYF
once	.	TRBV5-1	TRBJ1-1	CASSSGHPTEAFF
.	.	TRBV10-3	TRBJ1-5	CAISVGRENQPQHF
.	TRBD1	TRBV28	TRBJ2-6	CASSQQGYAGANVLTF
.	.	TRBV9	TRBJ1-1	CASSVQGRGTEAFF
.	TRBD1	TRBV29-1	TRBJ2-2	CSARQGINTGELFF
once	.	TRBV28	TRBJ2-3	CASSLNVQGVVDTQYF
.	.	TRBV5-8	TRBJ1-6	CASLSVGQGLAYNSPLHF
once	TRBD2	TRBV27	TRBJ2-7	CARIIAGGVDEQYF
.	.	TRBV7-2	TRBJ1-2	CASSSGRRGGYTF
.	.	TRBV4-1	TRBJ1-3	CASSQANRVSGNTIYF
few	TRBD1	TRBV30	TRBJ1-6	CAWSRDRASYNSPLHF